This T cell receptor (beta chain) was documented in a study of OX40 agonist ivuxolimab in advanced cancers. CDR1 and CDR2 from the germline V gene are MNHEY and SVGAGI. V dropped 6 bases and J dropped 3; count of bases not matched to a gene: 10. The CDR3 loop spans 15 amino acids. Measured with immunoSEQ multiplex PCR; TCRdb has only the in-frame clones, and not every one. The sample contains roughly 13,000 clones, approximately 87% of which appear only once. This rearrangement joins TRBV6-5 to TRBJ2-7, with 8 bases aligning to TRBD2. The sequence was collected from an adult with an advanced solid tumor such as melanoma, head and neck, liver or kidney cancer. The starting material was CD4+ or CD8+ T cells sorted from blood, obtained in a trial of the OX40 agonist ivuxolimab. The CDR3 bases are TGTGCCAGCAGCGAGTGGCGGGGGGATTACTACGAGCAGTACTTC. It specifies CASSEWRGDYYEQYF.